Listed here is a single TCR beta chain. Its specificity is not known. The repertoire was sequenced with immunoSEQ multiplex PCR; TCRdb's copy has only in-frame clones and lacks some. The sample has about 97,000 clones, around 89% seen once. The CDR3 covers 15 residues. Germline loops: CDR1 LNHDA, CDR2 SQIVND (reference sequence). V lost 5 bases and J lost 4, with 17 bases in between. This sample was taken from a study of T cell responses to AZD1222 COVID-19 vaccine. Across the study: Analyses pooled second doses at about 4 or about 12 weeks. Study observations and caveats: Researchers took repertoire samples only after the peak T cell response had come. Unmutated variant regions are reportedly the target of nearly half of TCRs that are spike-specific. Donors, mostly white British, included more females; clonal diversity was possibly underestimated.

The sequence came from an adult in good health. The chain has TRBV19 and TRBJ1-2; TRBD1 might be the D (5 bases). Sequencing was performed on peripheral blood, taken on day 0 of AZD1222 vaccination. The CDR3 reads CASSSLVGTSYGYTF. The CDR3 DNA is TGTGCCAGTAGTTCCCTCGTAGGGACTTCCTATGGCTACACCTTC. Combining the CDR3 with reference TRBV19 and TRBJ1-2 gives the whole variable domain DGGITQSPKYLFRKEGQNVTLSCEQNLNHDAMYWYRQDPGQGLRLIYYSQIVNDFQKGDIAEGYSVSREKKESFPLTVTSAQKNPTAFYLCASSSLVGTSYGYTFGSGTRLTVV.